This TCR beta chain was found in a study of human T cells and chemical hapten exposure. TCRdb fed the RACE reads into MiXCR, producing one record per CDR3 protein. The profile shows tens of thousands of distinct CDR3 sequences, approximately 9.9% of them singletons. The time point was: pre-sensitization, week 0. The treatment: therapeutic diphenylcyclopropenone sensitization with weekly scalp DPC. The length of the CDR3 is 18 residues. Germline loops: CDR1 LGHNA, CDR2 YNFKEQ. V was pared by 2 bases and J by 6 bases, with 17 bases of the junction left unmatched. The source of this sequence is a woman aged 40 to 49 with alopecia areata. Some clones in this sample may be carry-over from other donors' samples. The rearrangement links TRBV4-2 to TRBJ2-7; the match to TRBD1 covers 9 bases. Sequencing was performed on whole blood, taken in connection with sensitization to the hapten diphenylcyclopropenone (DPC). CDR3 nucleotides: TGTGCCAGCAGCCAAACGGCCGGGACAGGGCCAATAGTGGGCGAGCAGTACTTC. Amino acid sequence: CASSQTAGTGPIVGEQYF.